This TCR beta chain appears in the sequencing data of a study of T cells in tuberculosis. For this clone: The antigen remains undetermined.

TCRdb's table, derived via immunoSEQ multiplex PCR, lists solely in-frame clones and lacks some. The sample lists tens of thousands of clones, roughly nine tenths occurring once. CDR3 length: 16 residues. Per the germline V gene, CDR1 is SEHNR and CDR2 is FQNEAQ (reference sequence). The germline V and J ends were trimmed by 5 bases and 1 base, with 17 bases remaining between them. Study-level findings and limits: Active tuberculosis alpha repertoires lay closer to GMM-specific TCRs than controls'. Active tuberculosis patients had shorter CDR3-alpha; the beta difference was nonsignificant.

The specimen sequenced was PBMCs. This TCR was sampled from a donor aged 10-29 years with latent tuberculosis or without tuberculosis infection. The chain recombines TRBV7-9 with TRBJ1-1; a possible D gene is TRBD1 (5 bases). DNA of the CDR3: TGTGCCAGCAGCAAGACTTACGGGGGTCAGAACACTGAAGCTTTCTTT. It codes for CASSKTYGGQNTEAFF.